These 11 T cell receptor beta chains originate from one sample sequenced in a study of shared clonotypes between healthy human individuals. CD45RO-negative, CCR7-selected cells formed the naive CD8 fraction, which excluded terminally differentiated effector memory CD45RA+ cells. TCRdb keeps only in-frame clones here, not all; method: immunoSEQ multiplex PCR. The repertoire holds approximately 2,200,000 clones, with around 93% as singletons. The sequenced sample consisted of naive CD8+ T cells from PBMCs. These receptors all stem from a man aged 18 to 30 in good health. Some clones in this sample may be carry-over from other donors' samples.

J is TRBJ2-7 and V is TRBV5-1; a weak D match, TRBD2 (5 bases). With 1 base removed from V and 3 bases from J, the gap between germline ends came to 8 bases. The CDR3 has 13 residues. From germline, CDR1 is SGHRS and CDR2 YFSETQ. CDR3 sequence: CASSLWAGYEQYF. The CDR3 bases are TGCGCCAGCAGCTTGTGGGCGGGCTACGAGCAGTACTTC.

V usage is TRBV11-1 and J usage is TRBJ2-7; maybe TRBD2 (6 bases). Trimming pared 4 bases from V and 2 bases from J, leaving 15 bases between. Germline CDR1 is SGHAT and CDR2 is FQDESV (reference sequence). This CDR3 region has 15 residues. The CDR3 spells CASSYLPQRAYEQYF. The DNA of the CDR3 is TGTGCCAGCAGCTACCTGCCCCAGCGGGCCTACGAGCAGTACTTC.

The V gene is TRBV10-3, the J gene TRBJ2-7; D may be TRBD1 or TRBD2 (6 bases each). The CDR3 extends over 13 amino acids. V was shortened by 8 bases and J by 6 bases, with 17 bases between the two germline ends. Germline CDR1 is ENHRY and CDR2 is SYGVKD. CDR3 sequence (DNA): TGTGCCATCGCCGGGGGTGGGACACTCGAGCAGTACTTC. Amino acids: CAIAGGGTLEQYF.

The J gene is TRBJ2-5, the V gene TRBV6-6, with D unresolved. Germline V gives CDR1 MNHNY, CDR2 SVGAGI (reference sequence). The CDR3 has 14 residues. V lost 1 base and J lost 0, with 6 bases in between. The CDR3 coding sequence is TGTGCCAGCAGTTACTTGGAGTACCAAGAGACCCAGTACTTC. Translating it yields CASSYLEYQETQYF.

This clone was seen only once. V gene TRBV11-3 combines with J gene TRBJ2-7; 10 bases match TRBD1. V was clipped by 3 bases and J by 2 bases; unmatched bases: 4. The CDR3 loop spans 15 amino acids. CDR1 SGHNT and CDR2 YENEEA come from the germline V gene. CDR3 loop: CASSFGTGDPYEQYF. The CDR3 DNA reads as TGTGCCAGCAGCTTTGGGACAGGGGACCCCTACGAGCAGTACTTC.

This clone was recorded only once. V gene TRBV2 combines with J gene TRBJ2-7; 7 positions agree with TRBD2. Trimming cost V 5 bases and J 6 bases; bases outside gene matches: 19. CDR1 and CDR2 (germline): SNHLY, FYNNEI. This CDR3 is 17 amino acids long. CDR3 protein: CASSFHSTSPSLGEQYF. The CDR3 region has the DNA TGTGCCAGCAGTTTCCACTCGACTAGCCCCTCCCTTGGCGAGCAGTACTTC. The full variable domain, in which reference TRBV2 and TRBJ2-7 provide the parts outside the CDR3, is EPEVTQTPSHQVTQMGQEVILRCVPISNHLYFYWYRQILGQKVEFLVSFYNNEISEKSEIFDDQFSVERPDGSNFTLKIRSTKLEDSAMYFCASSFHSTSPSLGEQYFGPGTRLTVT.

V is TRBV29-1 and J is TRBJ2-1; perhaps D is TRBD1 or TRBD2 (5 bases each). The length of the CDR3 is 14 residues. The germline V gene encodes CDR1 SQVTM and CDR2 ANQGSEA. Trimming left V 3 bases short and J 2 bases short, with 11 bases between. The CDR3: CSVDPGTTYNEQFF. The DNA of the CDR3 is TGCAGCGTTGACCCCGGGACCACCTACAATGAGCAGTTCTTC.

This clone appeared once. The V gene is TRBV28, the J gene TRBJ2-3, with D uncertain. Germline CDR1 is MDHEN and CDR2 is SYDVKM. This CDR3 region has 13 residues. The germline V and J ends were trimmed by 4 bases and 8 bases, with 13 bases remaining between them. The CDR3 loop reads CASSSKVLATQYF. The CDR3 DNA reads as TGTGCCAGCAGTTCAAAAGTTTTGGCTACGCAGTATTTT. The entire variable domain, with the rest obtained from reference TRBV28 and TRBJ2-3, is as follows: DVKVTQSSRYLVKRTGEKVFLECVQDMDHENMFWYRQDPGLGLRLIYFSYDVKMKEKGDIPEGYSVSREKKERFSLILESASTNQTSMYLCASSSKVLATQYFGPGTRLTVL.

The chain joins TRBV4-2 to TRBJ2-3, with D uncertain. The CDR3 length is 12 residues. CDR1 is LGHNA and CDR2 is YNFKEQ in the germline V gene. V was trimmed by 4 bases and J by 4 bases, leaving 6 bases between them. The CDR3 DNA reads TGTGCCAGCAGCCTCAAGGCAGATACGCAGTATTTT. Protein product: CASSLKADTQYF.

The J gene is TRBJ2-5, the V gene TRBV7-9; D is unresolved. Trimming removed 7 bases from V and 5 bases from J, with 8 bases in between. CDR3 length: 11 residues. CDR1 SEHNR and CDR2 FQNEAQ come from the germline V gene (reference sequence). The CDR3 coding sequence is TGTGCCAGCACCCAAAGGGAGACCCAGTACTTC. As protein: CASTQRETQYF.

The chain has TRBV7-6 and TRBJ2-7; 7 positions agree with TRBD2. From germline, CDR1 is SGHVS and CDR2 FNYEAQ. The J segment lost 5 bases and the V segment lost 5 bases, leaving 12 bases of the junction unmatched. This CDR3 region has 15 residues. CDR3 protein: CASSRAGGRVDEQYF. In DNA form, the CDR3 reads TGTGCCAGCAGCCGCGCAGGCGGGAGAGTCGACGAGCAGTACTTC.